The clone carrying this T cell receptor beta chain turned up a few times. This sample was included in a study of patients and donors after allogeneic stem cell transplantation. TCRdb reprocessed the RT-PCR reads via MiXCR and lists one record per CDR3 protein. The sample lists over 65,000 distinct CDR3 sequences; less than 30% were seen once. CDR1 and CDR2 (germline): GTSNPN, SVGIG (reference sequence). This CDR3 has 14 residues. Trimming pared 2 bases from V and 0 bases from J, leaving 10 bases between. The sequencing input was blood, either unsorted or a sorted T cell fraction (not recorded which). The TCR originated in a human donor who was either an allogeneic HSCT recipient or a stem cell or donor lymphocyte infusion donor (not recorded which). It is not recorded whose cells these are; they may come from a transplant donor. The chain joins TRBV30 to TRBJ1-1; maybe TRBD1 (5 bases). The CDR3 reads CAWSLAGMNTEAFF. DNA of the CDR3: TGTGCCTGGAGTTTGGCAGGGATGAACACTGAAGCTTTCTTT.